A selection of T cell receptor beta chains follows, all from one sample in a study of blood T cell repertoires in COVID-19. Sequenced by immunoSEQ multiplex PCR; TCRdb stores in-frame clones only, minus some. This table holds 70,000 to 90,000 clones, roughly 90% found once. Sequencing used peripheral blood. These receptors came from a man at least 80 years old with COVID-19, enrolled during active disease. The CDR3 runs from the conserved cysteine through the conserved F or W. D genes are given only for firm matches. The listing skips clone size in some rows; elsewhere it reads once, few, many or a size class.

TRBJ1-5 | TRBV19 | . | once | TGTGCCAGTAATGGCAGCAATCAGCCCCAGCATTTT | CASNGSNQPQHF
TRBJ1-1 | TRBV11-3 | . | . | TGTGCCAGCACTCCTCAGGGGATTTTCAACACTGAAGCTTTCTTT | CASTPQGIFNTEAFF
TRBJ1-4 | TRBV3-1/TRBV3-2 | . | . | TGTGCCAGCAGCCAAGAGCAGGCCAGTGAAAAACTGTTTTTT | CASSQEQASEKLFF
TRBJ1-1 | TRBV9 | TRBD1 | . | TGTGCCAGCAGCGTAGGGGGACAGGGAACTGAAGCTTTCTTT | CASSVGGQGTEAFF
TRBJ2-7 | TRBV4-2 | TRBD1 | . | TGTGCCAGCAGCCAAGATGTAAATGATCGGACAGGACGCTACGAGCAGTACTTC | CASSQDVNDRTGRYEQYF
TRBJ1-2 | TRBV2 | . | few | TGTGCCAGCAGCCCTCCGGGGGATAACTATGGCTACACCTTC | CASSPPGDNYGYTF
TRBJ1-5 | TRBV29-1 | TRBD1 | once | TGCAGCGTGGCACCGGGACAGAGCAATCAGCCCCAGCATTTT | CSVAPGQSNQPQHF
TRBJ2-5 | TRBV6-2/TRBV6-3 | TRBD1 | . | TGTGCCAGCAGTCCCACCCTAGGGACAGCCGAGGAGACCCAGTACTTC | CASSPTLGTAEETQYF
TRBJ2-3 | TRBV7-2 | TRBD2 | . | TGTGCCAGCGGGAGCGGGGGGGCCATAGATACGCAGTATTTT | CASGSGGAIDTQYF
TRBJ1-5 | TRBV27 | . | once | TGTGCCAGCAGTCTCAGACAGTACCTAGAGCCCCAGCATTTT | CASSLRQYLEPQHF
TRBJ1-4 | TRBV9 | . | few | TGTGCCAGCAGCCCGACAGCAACTAATGAAAAACTGTTTTTT | CASSPTATNEKLFF
TRBJ1-1 | TRBV3-1/TRBV3-2 | . | . | TGTGCCAGCAGCCAAGAGGCAGGGCCGAACACTGAAGCTTTCTTT | CASSQEAGPNTEAFF
TRBJ1-6 | TRBV5-4 | . | . | TGTGCCAGCAGCTCCTCAGGTGGTAGCTCCTATAATTCACCCCTCCACTTT | CASSSSGGSSYNSPLHF
TRBJ1-2 | TRBV6-5 | . | . | TGTGCCAGCAGTTACGCCGGGACAAGCTATGGCTACACCTTC | CASSYAGTSYGYTF
TRBJ2-1 | TRBV4-1 | TRBD1 | . | TGCGCCAGCAGCCGGGGACAGAGCTCCTACAATGAGCAGTTCTTC | CASSRGQSSYNEQFF